A single sample is the source of the 2 T cell receptor beta chains below, sequenced in a study of technical replicates of blood from a handful of donors (dated 2017 in TCRdb). The library was obtained by the immunoSEQ multiplex PCR assay. Sourced from immuneACCESS, this table was stored by TCRdb with only in-frame sequences that have V and J called. A share of the clones is absent; for the studies checked, an unresolved V gene accounts for under half, and the remainder has no known explanation. Recorded for this sample are about 64,000 clones; 86% of them occurred a single time. About 4.8% of the sample rests with the top ten. Sequencing was performed on PBMCs. The source is a human donor in good health. Some clones in this sample may be carry-over from other donors' samples.

The chain joins TRBV30 to TRBJ2-2; 9 nucleotides agree with TRBD1. CDR3 length: 13 amino acids. Germline values: CDR1 GTSNPN, CDR2 SVGIG (reference sequence). V shed 3 bases and J 11 bases; nucleotides not matched to a gene: 7. The CDR3 loop is CAWSMDRGGELFF. The DNA of the CDR3 is TGTGCCTGGAGCATGGACAGGGGAGGAGAGCTGTTTTTT. The whole variable domain, filled in from reference TRBV30 and TRBJ2-2, reads SQTIHQWPATLVQPVGSPLSLECTVEGTSNPNLYWYRQAAGRGLQLLFYSVGIGQISSEVPQNLSASRPQDRQFILSSKKLLLSDSGFYLCAWSMDRGGELFFGEGSRLTVL.

V gene TRBV7-2 combines with J gene TRBJ2-7; tentatively, D is TRBD2 (6 bases). Germline V gene data show CDR1 as SGHTA and CDR2 as FQGNSA. Deletions cut 5 bases from V and 3 bases from J, with 11 bases between. This CDR3 is built from 13 residues. The CDR3 region is CASSAVRGYEQYF. The CDR3 DNA sequence: TGTGCCAGCAGCGCCGTGCGGGGCTACGAGCAGTACTTC.